The rows below give T cell receptor beta chains drawn from one sample of a study of blood T cell repertoires in COVID-19. Only in-frame clones appear in the TCRdb table, and some are missing; sequencing was by immunoSEQ multiplex PCR. Found here are roughly 200,000 clones, 70% to 90% of them singletons; the top ten hold roughly 4.9%. Sequencing was carried out using PBMCs or T cells enriched from blood (not recorded which). These receptors all come from a woman aged 25 to 39 who had been exposed to COVID-19. Each CDR3 is given with its conserved first and last residue. D genes are given only for firm matches. A clone size is listed for some rows: how often the clone was seen (once, few, many), or a class if it is expanded.

j_call	v_call	clone_size	d_call	cdr3_nt	cdr3_aa
TRBJ1-2	TRBV7-9	-	TRBD1	TGTGCCAGCAGCTTATTGGGTTCCGGGACAGGGGGTGCCGGCTACACCTTC	CASSLLGSGTGGAGYTF
TRBJ1-2	TRBV24-1	-	-	TGTGCCACCAGTGACCCTCGTTTTGAGGATTTCGATGGCTACACCTTC	CATSDPRFEDFDGYTF
TRBJ1-1	TRBV7-9	-	-	TGTGCCAGCAGCGCGACTTTTGGGACTGAAGCTTTCTTT	CASSATFGTEAFF
TRBJ2-2	TRBV29-1	few	-	TGCAGCGTTGAAGATCCCAGGGGACCCACCGGGGAGCTGTTTTTT	CSVEDPRGPTGELFF
TRBJ2-1	TRBV28	-	TRBD2	TGTGCCAGCAGCACCTCAGGGACTAACTACAATGAGCAGTTCTTC	CASSTSGTNYNEQFF
TRBJ2-7	TRBV4-1	-	TRBD1	TGCGCCAGCAGCCCCACTGAGGACAGGGGGCTTGAGCAGTACTTC	CASSPTEDRGLEQYF
TRBJ1-5	TRBV27	-	-	TGTGCCAGCAGACGAAAACTATCCGACGGCGATAGCAATCAGCCCCAGCATTTT	CASRRKLSDGDSNQPQHF
TRBJ1-1	TRBV30	-	-	TGTGCCTGGAGTACAGGGCAGCTCATGAACACTGAAGCTTTCTTT	CAWSTGQLMNTEAFF
TRBJ2-7	TRBV13	-	-	TGTGCCAGCAGCGAGCGCTACGAGCAGTACTTC	CASSERYEQYF
TRBJ2-2	TRBV19	-	TRBD2	TGTGCCAGCGCGACTAGCGGGGGCACCGGGGAGCTGTTTTTT	CASATSGGTGELFF
TRBJ1-4	TRBV30	-	-	TGTGCCTGGAGTGTATGGGGGGGAGATGAAAAACTGTTTTTT	CAWSVWGGDEKLFF
TRBJ2-1	TRBV10-3	once	TRBD2	TGTGCCATCATGGGTTCGGTAGCGGGGGGGAATGAGCAGTTCTTC	CAIMGSVAGGNEQFF
TRBJ1-5	TRBV19	-	-	TGTGCCAGTAGTATAGACAGGTATAGCAATCAGCCCCAGCATTTT	CASSIDRYSNQPQHF
TRBJ2-4	TRBV11-2	-	-	TGTGCCAGCAGCCCGGGGGTCGCCAAAAACATTCAGTACTTC	CASSPGVAKNIQYF
TRBJ1-4	TRBV4-1	-	-	TGCGCCAGCAGCCAACAAGAGAAAAGAGAAAAACTGTTTTTT	CASSQQEKREKLFF
TRBJ2-7	TRBV2	once	-	TGTGCCAGCAGTGTTTTTGGCGGTTCGGGGGCCTACGAGCAGTACTTC	CASSVFGGSGAYEQYF